The 32 T cell receptor beta chains below all came from one sample that was sequenced in a study of blood T cell repertoires in COVID-19. Here immunoSEQ multiplex PCR was the method, and the copy in TCRdb shows in-frame clones only, minus some. The sample lists approximately 270,000 clones, just over 85% occurring once. The sample was PBMCs or T cells enriched from blood (not recorded which). The source of these receptors is a man aged 35-49 years who had recovered from COVID-19.

The V and J genes are TRBV10-3 and TRBJ1-4; TRBD1 matches at 10 bases. Germline lookup yields CDR1 ENHRY and CDR2 SYGVKD. The CDR3 sequence is 18 residues long. After removal of 2 bases from V and 5 bases from J, the junction contained 11 bases not matched to a gene. The CDR3 loop is CAISEPDRGPRKNEKLFF. As DNA, the CDR3 is TGTGCCATCAGTGAGCCTGACAGGGGGCCCCGAAAAAATGAAAAACTGTTTTTT.

The V and J genes are TRBV19 and TRBJ1-5, with D hard to call. Germline V gives CDR1 LNHDA, CDR2 SQIVND (reference sequence). V lost 8 bases and J lost 0, with 8 bases in between. The CDR3 is made up of 13 amino acids. As DNA, the CDR3 is TGTGCCAGTCAGGTAACTAGCAATCAGCCCCAGCATTTT. Translated, it gives CASQVTSNQPQHF.

The chain links TRBV11-1 to TRBJ1-1; no definite D call. Germline values: CDR1 SGHAT, CDR2 FQDESV (reference sequence). CDR3 size: 14 residues. V was trimmed by 6 bases and J by 0 bases, leaving 11 bases between them. The DNA of the CDR3 is TGTGCCAGCAGTCATACTCCGGTGAACACTGAAGCTTTCTTT. This codes for CASSHTPVNTEAFF. Full variable domain (outside the CDR3, taken from reference TRBV11-1 and TRBJ1-1): EAEVAQSPRYKITEKSQAVAFWCDPISGHATLYWYRQILGQGPELLVQFQDESVVDDSQLPKDRFSAERLKGVDSTLKIQPAELGDSAMYLCASSHTPVNTEAFFGQGTRLTVV.

CDR3 DNA: TGTGCCAGCAGCCCGGGCAGGGCCTACGAGCAGTACTTC. Its translation is CASSPGRAYEQYF. The chain recombines TRBV7-3 with TRBJ2-7, with D maybe TRBD1 (5 bases). The CDR3 is 13 residues long. Germline V lookup: CDR1 SGHTA, CDR2 FQGTGA. Between the trimmed V and J ends, which lost 5 bases and 2 bases, there was a span of 10 bases. Full variable domain (missing parts from reference TRBV7-3 and TRBJ2-7): GAGVSQTPSNKVTEKGKYVELRCDPISGHTALYWYRQSLGQGPEFLIYFQGTGAADDSGLPNDRFFAVRPEGSVSTLKIQRTERGDSAVYLCASSPGRAYEQYFGPGTRLTVT.

The chain carries TRBV21-1 and TRBJ2-7; the table's D call, TRBD1, has no DNA check behind it. TRBV21-1 is recorded as a pseudogene. The CDR3 is 20 amino acids. The CDR3 DNA is TGTGCCAGCAGCAAAGATCGCGTCAGGGCGACTGAAGTAAGCTCCTACGAGCAGTACTTC. Translated, it gives CASSKDRVRATEVSSYEQYF.

This chain links TRBV27 with TRBJ2-3; no clear D. From germline, CDR1 is MNHEY and CDR2 SMNVEV (reference sequence). The ends were cut back, 0 bases at V and 3 bases at J, with 16 bases in the middle. CDR3 size: 17 residues. DNA for the CDR3: TGTGCCAGCAGTTTATCCCTTTCGCGTGGGCCGACAGATACGCAGTATTTT. This encodes CASSLSLSRGPTDTQYF.

V gene TRBV30 combines with J gene TRBJ1-5; 7 bases align to TRBD1. The CDR3 sequence is 12 residues long. Germline V gene data show CDR1 as GTSNPN and CDR2 as SVGIG (reference sequence). J gave up 7 bases and V 2 bases, and 2 bases lay outside the gene matches. CDR3 sequence reads: CAWSTGEQPQHF. The CDR3 coding sequence is TGTGCCTGGAGTACAGGGGAACAGCCCCAGCATTTT.

The chain is built from TRBV19 and TRBJ2-2, with 10 bases matching TRBD1. V lost 0 bases, J lost 3 bases, and 10 bases stayed unmatched. The germline V gene encodes CDR1 LNHDA and CDR2 SQIVND (reference sequence). The CDR3 is 19 residues long. In DNA form, the CDR3 reads TGTGCCAGTAGTATAGAAACCGGGACAGGGGATTGGTACACCGGGGAGCTGTTTTTT. Translated: CASSIETGTGDWYTGELFF.

The V and J genes are TRBV28 and TRBJ1-1, with D hard to call. Trimming pared 3 bases from V and 7 bases from J, leaving 9 bases between. CDR1 and CDR2 from the germline V gene are MDHEN and SYDVKM. This CDR3 has 12 residues. Here the CDR3 DNA reads TGTGCCAGCAGTTTGGGCCGGAATGAAGCTTTCTTT. It translates to CASSLGRNEAFF.

The chain carries TRBV19 and TRBJ2-7; 9 bases align to TRBD1. Germline assignment: CDR1 LNHDA and CDR2 SQIVND (reference sequence). CDR3 size: 14 residues. With 4 bases clipped from V and 2 bases from J, the junction kept 3 bases outside the gene matches. This chain's CDR3 is CASSNRQGAYEQYF. The CDR3 nucleotides are TGTGCCAGTAGTAATCGACAGGGGGCCTACGAGCAGTACTTC.

The chain uses TRBV6-6 and TRBJ2-5, with 12 bases matching TRBD2. The germline CDR1 and CDR2 sequences are MNHNY and SVGAGI (reference sequence). The junction had 5 bases not matched to a gene; V was cut back by 4 bases and J by 5 bases. The CDR3 loop spans 15 amino acids. CDR3 sequence reads: CASSSSGTSGETQYF. The CDR3 bases are TGTGCCAGCAGTTCGTCCGGGACTAGCGGGGAGACCCAGTACTTC.

The chain links TRBV9 to TRBJ1-2, with 12 bases identical to TRBD1. Germline loops: CDR1 SGDLS, CDR2 YYNGEE. The CDR3 sequence is 16 residues long. Unmatched junction bases numbered 12, after V lost 4 bases and J lost 8 bases. CDR3 sequence (DNA): TGTGCCAGCAGCTCCCCCGGGACAGGGGGCGCGGGGGGCTACACCTTC. Its translation: CASSSPGTGGAGGYTF.

This clone was seen at least ten times. V and J are TRBV6-2 or TRBV6-3 and TRBJ2-2; TRBD2 agrees at 12 bases. V lost 0 bases and J lost 3; bases outside the gene matches: 14. Germline V gene data show CDR1 as MNHEY and CDR2 as SVGEGT. The CDR3 has 21 amino acids. The CDR3 sequence: CASSYSWTSGKYVSDTGELFF. CDR3 sequence (DNA): TGTGCCAGCAGTTACTCCTGGACTAGCGGGAAATATGTTAGTGACACCGGGGAGCTGTTTTTT.

The genes are TRBV7-6 and TRBJ2-1; D is possibly TRBD1 (6 bases). The V gene's germline CDR1 is SGHVS and CDR2 FNYEAQ. The CDR3 runs to 16 residues. The V end was cut by 5 bases, the J end by 0 bases, with 14 bases between. CDR3 DNA sequence: TGTGCCAGCAGCCTGAGACAGGCCTACTCCTACAATGAGCAGTTCTTC. This translates into CASSLRQAYSYNEQFF.

The chain combines TRBV5-1 with TRBJ2-7; 12 nucleotides line up with TRBD1. CDR1 is SGHRS, CDR2 YFSETQ, per germline. This CDR3 is built from 14 residues. V lost 4 bases, J lost 7 bases, and 6 bases stayed unmatched. CDR3 nucleotide sequence: TGCGCCAGCAGCCAGGGACAGGGGGCAGGGGAGCAGTACTTC. Amino acids: CASSQGQGAGEQYF.

The rearrangement uses TRBV4-1 and TRBJ1-6; 9 bases line up with TRBD1. CDR1 is MGHRA, CDR2 YSYEKL, per germline. V trimming: 2 bases; J trimming: 6 bases; junction bases outside the gene matches: 5. This CDR3 has 16 residues. CDR3 region: CASSQPGTGLNSPLHF. CDR3 nucleotide sequence: TGCGCCAGCAGCCAACCAGGGACAGGGCTTAATTCACCCCTCCACTTT.

V gene TRBV9 combines with J gene TRBJ2-1, with TRBD2 as a possible D gene (6 bases). V was cut by 4 bases and J by 10 bases, with 12 bases left in between. The CDR3 is 12 residues long. Per germline, CDR1 SGDLS and CDR2 YYNGEE. CDR3 nucleotide sequence: TGTGCCAGCAGCATGACTAGGGGCGAGCAGTTCTTC. Protein product: CASSMTRGEQFF.

The chain has TRBV15 and TRBJ1-2; TRBD1 aligns across 12 bases. Germline CDR1 reads LNHNV; CDR2 reads YYDKDF (reference sequence). Germline trimming cut 4 bases from V and 8 bases from J; bases unmatched to any gene: 8. The CDR3 runs 15 residues. The CDR3 loop reads CATSIPLGQGAGYTF. CDR3 nucleotide sequence: TGTGCCACCAGCATCCCTTTGGGACAGGGGGCCGGCTACACCTTC.

This clone has a single count. This chain links TRBV19 with TRBJ2-7; the match to TRBD1 covers 9 bases. The junction had 13 bases not matched to a gene; V was cut back by 2 bases and J by 2 bases. CDR3 size: 18 residues. Germline CDR1 reads LNHDA; CDR2 reads SQIVND (reference sequence). CDR3 in DNA: TGTGCCAGTAGTATATGGTCTGGGACAGGGCCTAAAACCTACGAGCAGTACTTC. Protein: CASSIWSGTGPKTYEQYF.

V usage is TRBV3-1 (or the pseudogene TRBV3-2) and J usage is TRBJ2-1; perhaps TRBD2 as D (6 bases). V shed 3 bases and J shed 7 bases, with 13 bases lying between them. Germline loops: CDR1 LGHDT, CDR2 YNNKEL (reference sequence). The CDR3 length is 14 residues. As DNA, the CDR3 is TGTGCCAGCAGCCATCAACTAGCTGGTAATGAGCAGTTCTTC. It encodes CASSHQLAGNEQFF.

This clone was seen a handful of times. The genes are TRBV6-1 and TRBJ2-1; no clear D gene. From germline, CDR1 is MNHNS and CDR2 SASEGT. The length of the CDR3 is 12 residues. Trimming left V 6 bases short and J 10 bases short, with 13 bases between. CDR3 region: CASSLDKGEQFF. CDR3 bases: TGTGCCAGCAGCTTAGACAAAGGCGAGCAGTTCTTC.

This clone has more than one count but fewer than ten. J is TRBJ2-2 and V is TRBV29-1; 8 bases align to TRBD1. Germline assignment: CDR1 SQVTM and CDR2 ANQGSEA. The CDR3 loop spans 13 amino acids. Trimming removed 6 bases from V and 6 bases from J; junction bases left unmatched: 6. CDR3 amino acids: CSVKATGAGELFF. In DNA, the CDR3 is TGCAGCGTAAAAGCGACAGGGGCCGGGGAGCTGTTTTTT.

This chain connects TRBV5-1 to TRBJ1-1; weak D call: TRBD1 (6 bases). The CDR3 runs to 13 residues. With 5 bases removed from V and 1 base from J, the gap between germline ends came to 9 bases. CDR1 and CDR2 from the germline V gene are SGHRS and YFSETQ. This chain's CDR3 is CASRRGSNTEAFF. DNA for the CDR3: TGCGCCAGCAGGAGGGGGTCGAACACTGAAGCTTTCTTT.

The J gene is TRBJ1-4, the V gene TRBV7-2, with TRBD1 as a possible D gene (6 bases). Germline V CDR1 and CDR2: SGHTA, FQGNSA. The V end lost 5 bases, the J end lost 5 bases, and 15 bases lay between the germline ends. CDR3 length equals 15 residues. CDR3 sequence reads: CASSPVDQGNEKLFF. The CDR3 region has the DNA TGTGCCAGCAGCCCTGTGGATCAGGGGAATGAAAAACTGTTTTTT.

The V gene is TRBV6-1, the J gene TRBJ1-5; D not resolved. V gave up 3 bases and J gave up 5 bases, with 11 bases separating them. Germline CDR1 is MNHNS and CDR2 is SASEGT. The CDR3 length is 14 residues. In nucleotides, the CDR3 is TGTGCCAGCAGTGACCCGGGATTAGATCAGCCCCAGCATTTT. This sequence encodes CASSDPGLDQPQHF.

J is TRBJ1-5 and V is TRBV5-4; perhaps TRBD1 as D (6 bases). The CDR3 runs 14 residues. Germline CDR1 and CDR2: SGHNT and YYREEE (reference sequence). V was shortened by 0 bases and J by 4 bases, with 8 bases between the two germline ends. This CDR3 is CASSLDRENQPQHF. Here the CDR3 DNA reads TGTGCCAGCAGCTTGGACAGGGAGAATCAGCCCCAGCATTTT.

This rearrangement joins TRBV18 to TRBJ1-2; D perhaps matches TRBD1 (6 bases). The CDR3 loop spans 17 amino acids. The V and J ends lost 0 bases and 4 bases respectively, with 18 bases between them. CDR1 and CDR2 from the germline V gene are KGHSH and LQKENI. In DNA form, the CDR3 reads TGTGCCAGCTCACCACCGGCCGGACAGCGAAACCTCTATGGCTACACCTTC. Translated, it gives CASSPPAGQRNLYGYTF. Combining the CDR3 with reference TRBV18 and TRBJ1-2 gives the whole variable domain NAGVMQNPRHLVRRRGQEARLRCSPMKGHSHVYWYRQLPEEGLKFMVYLQKENIIDESGMPKERFSAEFPKEGPSILRIQQVVRGDSAAYFCASSPPAGQRNLYGYTFGSGTRLTVV.

The rearrangement uses TRBV27 and TRBJ1-1; D remains unclear. Germline values: CDR1 MNHEY, CDR2 SMNVEV (reference sequence). V shed 5 bases and J shed 0 bases, with 10 bases lying between them. The length of the CDR3 is 14 residues. The CDR3 DNA reads as TGTGCCAGCAGTCAACGGGAGGTGAACACTGAAGCTTTCTTT. As protein: CASSQREVNTEAFF.

The V and J genes are TRBV6-4 and TRBJ2-3, with 11 bases fitting TRBD2. Germline V gives CDR1 MRHNA, CDR2 SNTAGT. V lost 0 bases, J lost 2 bases, and 1 base stayed unmatched. The CDR3 has 16 amino acids. CDR3 in amino acids: CASSDSSGGATDTQYF. CDR3 nucleotides: TGTGCCAGCAGTGACTCTAGCGGGGGGGCCACAGATACGCAGTATTTT.

This chain connects TRBV10-3 to TRBJ1-2; 9 bases are a match to TRBD1. Germline CDR1 reads ENHRY; CDR2 reads SYGVKD. The CDR3 contains 17 residues. V trimming: 3 bases; J trimming: 3 bases; junction bases outside the gene matches: 11. The CDR3 region is CAISDRMGQGLDYGYTF. CDR3 bases: TGTGCCATCAGTGATCGGATGGGACAGGGATTGGACTATGGCTACACCTTC.

The chain joins TRBV6-5 to TRBJ2-7; 8 bases align to TRBD2. This CDR3 is built from 14 residues. Losses at the gene ends were 6 bases for V and 2 bases for J; bases not matched to a gene: 6. Germline V gene data show CDR1 as MNHEY and CDR2 as SVGAGI. This CDR3 reads CASSPAGLAYEQYF. The CDR3 bases are TGTGCCAGCAGCCCCGCGGGACTAGCCTACGAGCAGTACTTC.

The rearrangement links TRBV6-2 or TRBV6-3 to TRBJ2-1; 8 positions match TRBD2. Per the germline V gene, CDR1 is MNHEY and CDR2 is SVGEGT. The V gene end was trimmed by 0 bases and the J gene end by 7 bases; junction bases not matched to a gene: 8. The CDR3 sequence is 16 residues long. In nucleotides, the CDR3 is TGTGCCAGCAGTTACTCCCCCGGGGGGGCGAGGAATGAGCAGTTCTTC. Its translation is CASSYSPGGARNEQFF.